This T cell receptor (beta chain) was identified in a study of regulatory T cells in long-lasting Graves disease. Building the TCR beta libraries relied on iRepertoire HTBI primers, and CDR3 regions underwent Arm-PCR. Original handling: In the combined samples, roughly 62 TRBV and 14 TRBJ segments were identified. TCRdb reprocessed the multiplex PCR reads with MiXCR, giving one entry per CDR3 protein. These V and J calls derive from TCRdb rather than the authors' analysis. The sample has about 470,000 distinct CDR3 sequences, about 15% seen once. This clonotype was detected only a few times. The CDR3 extends over 14 amino acids. V was cut by 8 bases and J by 2 bases, with 15 bases left in between. Time point: newly diagnosed GD, antithyroid drugs for less than 3 months. TCR sequences were obtained from RNA taken from PBMCs. Staff took about 10 milliliters of peripheral blood and put it into EDTA tubes.

In addition, the sample was reused for a study of T cells in Graves' hyperthyroidism and ophthalmopathy.

The receptor comes from a woman in her 30s with Graves disease. Sequencing was performed on peripheral blood mononuclear cells (PBMCs), taken at new diagnosis, from a patient treated with antithyroid drugs. J is TRBJ2-5 and V is TRBV12-3 or TRBV12-4; D might be TRBD2 (6 bases). The CDR3 reads CASGRRDFQETQYF. The CDR3, as DNA: TGTGCCAGCGGGCGGAGGGACTTTCAAGAGACCCAGTACTTC.